This T cell receptor beta chain was documented in a study of cytomegalovirus exposure and HLA in healthy donors. Germline V gene data show CDR1 as WSHSY and CDR2 as SAAADI. This CDR3 has 14 residues. V lost 2 bases and J 2 bases, leaving 10 bases between the germline ends. In nominal health when sampled, donors likely had unrecorded immune exposures nonetheless. Study outcomes and limitations: HLA allele associations emerged for about 16,000 TCR beta sequences in a later analysis, at 0.05 false discovery rate. Fewer N-insertions (relative to the 666-donor mean) were reportedly seen in an Asian-associated ancestry cluster in a later analysis.

PCR primers comprised 60 Vbeta and 13 Jbeta primers. Here immunoSEQ multiplex PCR was the method, and the copy in TCRdb shows in-frame clones only, minus some. Among 59,000 or so clones listed, 65% to 80% were seen once. Concerning this clone: Its antigen remains unidentified.

The chain couples TRBV10-2 to TRBJ2-7; D is possibly TRBD1 (6 bases). The TCR sequence derives from a man in his thirties or forties in good health and CMV-seropositive. The sample consisted of PBMCs. CDR3 DNA: TGCGCCAGCAGTGAGACAGGGCTGACCTACGAGCAGTACTTC. This translates into CASSETGLTYEQYF.